This T cell receptor (beta chain) emerged from a study of graft-versus-host responses after intestinal transplantation. Study in general: Multivisceral, liver-intestinal, or isolated intestinal transplants were given to recipients. Each patient got anti-thymocyte globulin induction, then tacrolimus and steroids for around three years.

CDR1 and CDR2 from the germline V gene are SGHRS and YFSETQ. There are 17 residues in the CDR3. V lost 1 base to trimming and J lost 0 bases, with 16 bases between them. Study-level findings and limits: Analysis identified GvH clones in recipient marrow, with some appearing first in ileum or blood. Peak circulating GvH clone levels tracked with early post-transplant HvG declines.

With respect to this clone: As yet, its antigen is unknown.

The protocol was immunoSEQ multiplex PCR, while the TCRdb copy is restricted to in-frame clones and leaves out a portion. Of about 50,000 clones in the sample, 65% to 85% were seen once. The clonotype was recovered from a human donor who was the organ donor for an intestinal transplant. The sequenced sample was unstimulated CD4+ T cells sorted from spleen or lymph node cells, obtained before transplant. The genes are TRBV5-1 and TRBJ2-5, with a tentative D call TRBD2 (6 bases). The CDR3 DNA sequence: TGCGCCAGCAGCTTGTTTTATAGCGGTTCCCACCAAGAGACCCAGTACTTC. It encodes CASSLFYSGSHQETQYF.